These 11 T cell receptor beta chains originate from one sample sequenced in a study of blood T cell repertoires in COVID-19. The data were produced by immunoSEQ multiplex PCR, yet TCRdb's version contains in-frame clones alone and is incomplete. The table has some 150,000 clones, roughly 81% seen once. Sequenced input: peripheral blood. The receptors stem from a man aged 35 to 55 who had recovered from COVID-19.

J is TRBJ2-5 and V is TRBV5-1; tentatively, D is TRBD2 (5 bases). V was cut by 1 base and J by 5 bases, with 9 bases left in between. Looked up from germline, CDR1 is SGHRS and CDR2 is YFSETQ. The CDR3 loop spans 13 amino acids. CDR3 nucleotide sequence: TGCGCCAGCAGCTTGCAAGGCGGGGAGACCCAGTACTTC. Encoded protein: CASSLQGGETQYF. The full variable domain, completed using reference TRBV5-1 and TRBJ2-5, is KAGVTQTPRYLIKTRGQQVTLSCSPISGHRSVSWYQQTPGQGLQFLFEYFSETQRNKGNFPGRFSGRQFSNSRSEMNVSTLELGDSALYLCASSLQGGETQYFGPGTRLLVL.

The chain recombines TRBV7-2 with TRBJ2-7; possibly TRBD2 for D (5 bases). V was clipped by 5 bases and J by 4 bases, with 15 bases between them. The germline V gene has CDR1 SGHTA and CDR2 FQGNSA. This CDR3 contains 14 residues. CDR3 sequence (DNA): TGTGCCAGCAGCAGCGGCCGGTCGGCTTACGAGCAGTACTTC. Its translation is CASSSGRSAYEQYF.

The chain employs TRBV19 and TRBJ2-7; 11 nucleotides align to TRBD2. CDR1 and CDR2 (germline): LNHDA, SQIVND (reference sequence). V shed 5 bases and J 3 bases; nucleotides not matched to a gene: 6. CDR3 length equals 15 residues. The CDR3 spells CASSVSGRAIYEQYF. The DNA of the CDR3 is TGTGCCAGTAGTGTTAGCGGGAGGGCCATCTACGAGCAGTACTTC.

This clone was observed a few times. The rearrangement uses TRBV4-3 and TRBJ1-1; possible D gene TRBD1, 6 bases. This CDR3 is built from 12 residues. Germline CDR1 LGHNA, CDR2 YSLEER. Trimming took off 11 bases at V and 0 bases at J, with 10 bases between the two ends. For the CDR3, the DNA is TGCGCCTCTCAGGGGATGAACACTGAAGCTTTCTTT. The encoded protein is CASQGMNTEAFF.

The genes are TRBV19 and TRBJ2-2; 11 positions agree with TRBD1. The V gene end was trimmed by 7 bases and the J gene end by 6 bases; junction bases not matched to a gene: 4. The CDR3 totals 14 residues. Germline CDR1 reads LNHDA; CDR2 reads SQIVND (reference sequence). The CDR3 here is CASKGQGASGELFF. The CDR3 DNA sequence: TGTGCCAGTAAAGGACAGGGGGCGTCCGGGGAGCTGTTTTTT.

The chain couples TRBV5-1 to TRBJ2-7; 11 nucleotides agree with TRBD1. Germline CDR1 and CDR2: SGHRS and YFSETQ. The CDR3 covers 14 residues. J gave up 4 bases and V 8 bases, and 8 bases lay outside the gene matches. The CDR3 region has the DNA TGCGCCAGTAGTACCGGGACAGGGGGGTACGAGCAGTACTTC. Amino acid sequence: CASSTGTGGYEQYF.

The chain uses TRBV19 and TRBJ2-3, with TRBD2 identical over 9 bases. This CDR3 region has 13 residues. Losses at the gene ends were 7 bases for V and 6 bases for J; bases not matched to a gene: 5. In germline, CDR1 is LNHDA, CDR2 SQIVND (reference sequence). DNA for the CDR3: TGTGCCAGTAATAGCGGGAGAGAGGATACGCAGTATTTT. Its translation is CASNSGREDTQYF.

The V gene is TRBV7-2, the J gene TRBJ2-3; 7 bases agree with TRBD2. V shed 8 bases, J shed 3 bases, and the junction held 11 bases outside the gene matches. The V gene's germline CDR1 is SGHTA and CDR2 FQGNSA. The CDR3 consists of 15 residues. Written as DNA, the CDR3 is TGTGCCAGCGCCCTCCTCGGGGGGAGAACAGATACGCAGTATTTT. Encoded protein: CASALLGGRTDTQYF.

This clone has just a few counts. The gene calls are TRBV7-9 and TRBJ2-5; the D gene is possibly TRBD2 (6 bases). Trimming removed 5 bases from V and 4 bases from J, with 17 bases in between. This CDR3 is built from 15 residues. Per germline, CDR1 SEHNR and CDR2 FQNEAQ (reference sequence). The CDR3 loop is CASSQSLAARETQYF. As DNA, the CDR3 is TGTGCCAGCAGCCAAAGCTTAGCGGCCCGAGAGACCCAGTACTTC. Combining the CDR3 with reference TRBV7-9 and TRBJ2-5 gives the whole variable domain DTGVSQNPRHKITKRGQNVTFRCDPISEHNRLYWYRQTLGQGPEFLTYFQNEAQLEKSRLLSDRFSAERPKGSFSTLEIQRTEQGDSAMYLCASSQSLAARETQYFGPGTRLLVL.

The V and J genes are TRBV27 and TRBJ2-2, with TRBD1 identical over 7 bases. The CDR3 has 13 residues. With 5 bases clipped from V and 9 bases from J, the junction kept 6 bases outside the gene matches. In germline, CDR1 is MNHEY, CDR2 SMNVEV (reference sequence). The CDR3, as DNA: TGTGCCAGCAGTGCCGACAGGGTCCGGGAGCTGTTTTTT. It specifies CASSADRVRELFF.

This chain connects TRBV7-8 to TRBJ1-2; D might be TRBD1 (5 bases). The CDR3 sequence is 15 residues long. The germline CDR1 and CDR2 sequences are SGHVS and FQNEAQ. Trimming removed 2 bases at V and 3 bases at J, with 13 bases between. This CDR3 reads CASSLLGTDDYGYTF. In nucleotides, the CDR3 is TGTGCCAGCAGCTTACTAGGGACTGATGACTATGGCTACACCTTC.